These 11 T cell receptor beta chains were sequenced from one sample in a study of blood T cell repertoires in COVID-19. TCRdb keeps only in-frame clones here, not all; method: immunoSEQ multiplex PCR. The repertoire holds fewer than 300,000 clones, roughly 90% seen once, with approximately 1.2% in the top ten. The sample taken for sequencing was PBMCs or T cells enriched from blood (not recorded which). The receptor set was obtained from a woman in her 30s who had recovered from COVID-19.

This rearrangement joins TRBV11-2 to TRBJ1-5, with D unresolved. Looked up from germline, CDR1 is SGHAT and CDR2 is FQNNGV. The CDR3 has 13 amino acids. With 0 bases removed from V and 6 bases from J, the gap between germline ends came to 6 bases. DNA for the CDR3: TGTGCCAGCAGCTTAGATCTACGTCAGCCCCAGCATTTT. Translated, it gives CASSLDLRQPQHF.

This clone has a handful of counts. The CDR3 protein is CATSDWGTSGRRNEQFF. DNA for the CDR3: TGTGCCACCAGTGATTGGGGGACTAGCGGGAGGCGGAATGAGCAGTTCTTC. The chain joins TRBV24-1 to TRBJ2-1; TRBD2 aligns across 15 bases. CDR1 and CDR2 from the germline V gene are KGHDR and SFDVKD. Losses at the gene ends were 2 bases for V and 7 bases for J; bases not matched to a gene: 5. CDR3 length: 17 residues.

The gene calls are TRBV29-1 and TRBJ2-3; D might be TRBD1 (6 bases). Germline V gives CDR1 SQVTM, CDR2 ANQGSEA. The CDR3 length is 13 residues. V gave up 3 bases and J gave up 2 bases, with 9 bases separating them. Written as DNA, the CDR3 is TGCAGCGTTGATAAGGGGGACACAGATACGCAGTATTTT. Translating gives CSVDKGDTDTQYF.

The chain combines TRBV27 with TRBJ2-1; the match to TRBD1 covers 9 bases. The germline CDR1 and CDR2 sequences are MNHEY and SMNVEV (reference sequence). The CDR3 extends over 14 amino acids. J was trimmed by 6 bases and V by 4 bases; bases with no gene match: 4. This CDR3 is CASSYWTGANEQFF. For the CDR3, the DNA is TGTGCCAGCAGTTACTGGACAGGGGCCAATGAGCAGTTCTTC.

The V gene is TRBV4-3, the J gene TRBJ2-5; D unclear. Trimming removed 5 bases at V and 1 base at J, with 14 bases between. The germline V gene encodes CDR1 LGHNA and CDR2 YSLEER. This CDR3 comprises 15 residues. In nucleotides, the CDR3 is TGCGCCAGCAGCTCCCATCTAGGCGGCCAAGAGACCCAGTACTTC. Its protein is CASSSHLGGQETQYF.

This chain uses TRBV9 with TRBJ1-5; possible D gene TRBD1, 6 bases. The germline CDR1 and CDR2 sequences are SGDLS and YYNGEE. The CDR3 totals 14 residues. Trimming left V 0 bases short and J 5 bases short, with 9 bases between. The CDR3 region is CASSVGSGDQPQHF. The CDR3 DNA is TGTGCCAGCAGCGTAGGGTCAGGGGATCAGCCCCAGCATTTT.

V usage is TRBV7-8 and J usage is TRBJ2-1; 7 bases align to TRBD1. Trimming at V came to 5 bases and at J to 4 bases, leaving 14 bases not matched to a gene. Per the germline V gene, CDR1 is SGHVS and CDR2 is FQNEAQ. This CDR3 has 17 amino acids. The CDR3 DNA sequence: TGTGCCAGCAGCCAGGACAGGTTTTTGCAACGATACAATGAGCAGTTCTTC. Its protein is CASSQDRFLQRYNEQFF.

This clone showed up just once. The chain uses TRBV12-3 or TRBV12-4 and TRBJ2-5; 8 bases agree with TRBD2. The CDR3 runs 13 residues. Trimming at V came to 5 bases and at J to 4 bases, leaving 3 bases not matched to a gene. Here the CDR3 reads CASSRAGGETQYF. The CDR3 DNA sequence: TGTGCCAGCAGTCGCGCGGGGGGAGAGACCCAGTACTTC.

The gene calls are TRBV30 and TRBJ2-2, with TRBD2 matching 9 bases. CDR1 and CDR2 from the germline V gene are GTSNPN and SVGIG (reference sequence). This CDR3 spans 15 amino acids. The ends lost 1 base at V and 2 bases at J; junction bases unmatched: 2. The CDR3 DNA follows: TGTGCCTGGAGTGGACTAGCGGTTAACACCGGGGAGCTGTTTTTT. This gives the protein CAWSGLAVNTGELFF. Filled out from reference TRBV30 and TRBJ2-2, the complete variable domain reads SQTIHQWPATLVQPVGSPLSLECTVEGTSNPNLYWYRQAAGRGLQLLFYSVGIGQISSEVPQNLSASRPQDRQFILSSKKLLLSDSGFYLCAWSGLAVNTGELFFGEGSRLTVL.

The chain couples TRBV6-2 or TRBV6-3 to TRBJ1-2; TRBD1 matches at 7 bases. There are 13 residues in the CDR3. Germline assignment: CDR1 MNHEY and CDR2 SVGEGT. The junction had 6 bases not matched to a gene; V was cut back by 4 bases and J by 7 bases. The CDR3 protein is CASSLTGLSGYTF. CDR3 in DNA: TGTGCCAGCAGTTTGACAGGGCTATCTGGCTACACCTTC.

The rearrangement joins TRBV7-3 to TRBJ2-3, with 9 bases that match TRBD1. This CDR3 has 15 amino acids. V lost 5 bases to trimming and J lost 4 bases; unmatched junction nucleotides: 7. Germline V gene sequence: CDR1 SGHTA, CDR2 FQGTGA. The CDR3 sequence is CASSPGQGWSDTQYF. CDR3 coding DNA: TGTGCCAGCAGCCCGGGACAGGGTTGGTCAGATACGCAGTATTTT.